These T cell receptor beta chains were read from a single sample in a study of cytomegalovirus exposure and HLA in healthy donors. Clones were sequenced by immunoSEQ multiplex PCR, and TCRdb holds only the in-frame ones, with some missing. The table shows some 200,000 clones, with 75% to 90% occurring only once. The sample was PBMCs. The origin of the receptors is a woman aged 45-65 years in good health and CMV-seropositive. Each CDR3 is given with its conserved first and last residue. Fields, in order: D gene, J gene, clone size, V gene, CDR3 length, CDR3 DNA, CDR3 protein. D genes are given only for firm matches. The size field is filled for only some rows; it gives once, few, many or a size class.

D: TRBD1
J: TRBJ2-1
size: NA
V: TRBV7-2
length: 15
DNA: TGTGCCAGCAGCCGTGAGGGACAGGAGGACAATGAGCAGTTCTTC
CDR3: CASSREGQEDNEQFF

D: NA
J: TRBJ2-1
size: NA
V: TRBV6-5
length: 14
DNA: TGTGCCAGCAGAGGCCGGCCTAGCTACAATGAGCAGTTCTTC
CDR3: CASRGRPSYNEQFF

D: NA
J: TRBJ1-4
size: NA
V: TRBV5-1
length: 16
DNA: TGCGCCAGCAGCTTGGAGGGGTCGGGCTCCCACGAAAAACTGTTTTTT
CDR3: CASSLEGSGSHEKLFF

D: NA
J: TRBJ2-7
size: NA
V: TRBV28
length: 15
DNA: TGTGCCAGCAGTATCCCGCGGGGCCGAACGGGGGAGCAGTACTTC
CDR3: CASSIPRGRTGEQYF

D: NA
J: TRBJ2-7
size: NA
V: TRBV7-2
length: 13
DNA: TGTGCCAGCAGCCCTGACATAGCCTACGAGCAGTACTTC
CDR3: CASSPDIAYEQYF

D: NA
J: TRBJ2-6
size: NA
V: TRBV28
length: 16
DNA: TGTGCCAGCAGCCGATCCGGGTCCTCTGGGGCCAACGTCCTGACTTTC
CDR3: CASSRSGSSGANVLTF

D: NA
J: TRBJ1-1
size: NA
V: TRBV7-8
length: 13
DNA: TGTGCCAGCAGCTCCGACAGCCTATATGAAGCTTTCTTT
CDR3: CASSSDSLYEAFF

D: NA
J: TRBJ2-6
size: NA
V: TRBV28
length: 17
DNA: TGTGCCAGCAGTTTTTTGGCACCAGTCTCTGGGGCCAACGTCCTGACTTTC
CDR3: CASSFLAPVSGANVLTF

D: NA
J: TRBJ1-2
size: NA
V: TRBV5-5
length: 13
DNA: TGTGCCAGCAGCCCCGTTGCTTTCGGGGGCTACACCTTC
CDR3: CASSPVAFGGYTF

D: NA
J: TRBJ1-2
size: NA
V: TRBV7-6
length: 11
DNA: TGTGCCAGCAGCTCGGGGTATGGCTACACCTTC
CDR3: CASSSGYGYTF

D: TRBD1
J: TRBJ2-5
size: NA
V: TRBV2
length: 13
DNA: TGTGCCAGCAGCTCCGGGACAGAAGAGACCCAGTACTTC
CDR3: CASSSGTEETQYF

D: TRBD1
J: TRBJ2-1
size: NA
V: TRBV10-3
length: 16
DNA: TGTGCCATCAGTAAAGGATTGAGGGGGCGTATAAATGAGCAGTTCTTC
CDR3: CAISKGLRGRINEQFF

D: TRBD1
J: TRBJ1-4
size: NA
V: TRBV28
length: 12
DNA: TGTGCCATAGGGACAGGGTATGAAAAACTGTTTTTT
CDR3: CAIGTGYEKLFF

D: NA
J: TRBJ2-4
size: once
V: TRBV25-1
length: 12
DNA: TGTGCCAGCCGGTGGGGGGAAAACAGTCAGTACTTC
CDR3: CASRWGENSQYF

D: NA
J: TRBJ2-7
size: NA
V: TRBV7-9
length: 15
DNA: TGTGCCAGCAGGAGCGCTGGAGGTCCCTGGGACGAGCAGTACTTC
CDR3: CASRSAGGPWDEQYF

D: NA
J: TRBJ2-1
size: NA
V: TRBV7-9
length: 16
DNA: TGTGCCAGCAGCTTAGCGCGGGCAGCCCTAGGGAATGAGCAGTTCTTC
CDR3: CASSLARAALGNEQFF

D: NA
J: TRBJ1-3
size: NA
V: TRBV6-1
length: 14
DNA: TGTGCCAGCAGTGAGGCCAAAGCTGGAAACACCATATATTTT
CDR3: CASSEAKAGNTIYF

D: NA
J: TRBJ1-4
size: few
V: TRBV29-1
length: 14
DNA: TGCAGCGTTTCGGTATCTACAACTAATGAAAAACTGTTTTTT
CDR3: CSVSVSTTNEKLFF

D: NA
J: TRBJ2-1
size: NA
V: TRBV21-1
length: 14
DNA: TGTGCCAGCAGCAAAGTTCGAGAGGACAATGAGCAGTTCTTC
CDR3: CASSKVREDNEQFF

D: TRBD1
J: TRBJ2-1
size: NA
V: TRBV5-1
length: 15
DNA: TGCGCCAGCAGCTTAAGAACAGGGGGCTACAATGAGCAGTTCTTC
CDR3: CASSLRTGGYNEQFF

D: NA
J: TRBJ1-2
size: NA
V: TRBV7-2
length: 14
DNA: TGTGCCAGCAGCTTAGAACAGGGCTACGGTGGCTACACCTTC
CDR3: CASSLEQGYGGYTF

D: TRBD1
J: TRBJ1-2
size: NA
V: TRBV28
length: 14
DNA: TGTGCCATCAAACAGGGGCCTAATAACTATGGCTACACCTTC
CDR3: CAIKQGPNNYGYTF